Listed below are T cell receptor beta chains from one sample, sequenced in a study of OX40 agonist ivuxolimab in advanced cancers. The data were produced by immunoSEQ multiplex PCR, yet TCRdb's version contains in-frame clones alone and is incomplete. The sample holds 70,000 to 75,000 clones, around 88% seen once. The specimen was CD4+ or CD8+ T cells sorted from blood, collected in a trial of the OX40 agonist ivuxolimab. The receptors originated from an adult with an advanced solid tumor such as melanoma, head and neck, liver or kidney cancer. Each CDR3 is given with its conserved first and last residue. D genes are given only for firm matches. Rows give clone size only sometimes, using once, few, many, or a class for an expanded clone.

D	J	V	size	length	DNA	CDR3
NA	TRBJ1-2	TRBV5-1	once	14	TGCGCCAGCAGCCCGGCGACAAGCGCCTATGGCTACACCTTC	CASSPATSAYGYTF
NA	TRBJ2-1	TRBV6-5	NA	15	TGTGCCAGCAGTTACTGGAGGGGGGGCTCAGGTGAGCAGTTCTTC	CASSYWRGGSGEQFF
NA	TRBJ2-3	TRBV18	NA	14	TGTGCCAGCTCATCCGGAACTAACACAGATACGCAGTATTTT	CASSSGTNTDTQYF
NA	TRBJ2-2	TRBV7-9	NA	13	TGTGCCAGCACCAACTCTGTGGCCGGGGAGCTGTTTTTT	CASTNSVAGELFF
NA	TRBJ2-1	TRBV20-1	NA	11	TGCAGTGCTAGAGATCTCGGTGAGCAGTTCTTC	CSARDLGEQFF
TRBD2	TRBJ2-2	TRBV7-3	NA	17	TGTGCCAGCAGCGCCCAAATAGCGGGAGGGAACACCGGGGAGCTGTTTTTT	CASSAQIAGGNTGELFF
TRBD1	TRBJ1-5	TRBV19	NA	16	TGTGCCAGTAGTAACTATGACAGGGGGGGCAGTCAGCCCCAGCATTTT	CASSNYDRGGSQPQHF
NA	TRBJ2-4	TRBV15	once	18	TGTGCCACCAGCATTACAGGGTTATCGGTTATTGCCAAAAACATTCAGTACTTC	CATSITGLSVIAKNIQYF
NA	TRBJ2-2	TRBV12-5	NA	16	TGTGCTAGTGGACGTACCTACACCGCGAACACCGGGGAGCTGTTTTTT	CASGRTYTANTGELFF
NA	TRBJ2-2	TRBV30	few	14	TGTGCCTGGAGTGTCGACATAGGCACCGGGGAGCTGTTTTTT	CAWSVDIGTGELFF
TRBD2	TRBJ2-1	TRBV9	NA	16	TGTGCCAGCAGCGGCCGAGGGAGCGGGAACTACAATGAGCAGTTCTTC	CASSGRGSGNYNEQFF
NA	TRBJ1-2	TRBV10-3	NA	14	TGTGCCATCAACAAACAGGACGGGGCCTATGGCTACACCTTC	CAINKQDGAYGYTF
TRBD2	TRBJ2-3	TRBV6-4	NA	15	TGTGCCAGCAGTGGACTAGCGGGGGGGACAGATACGCAGTATTTT	CASSGLAGGTDTQYF
NA	TRBJ1-5	TRBV7-8	once	13	TGTGCCAGCGGGGGGCAACGCAATCAGCCCCAGCATTTT	CASGGQRNQPQHF